These 14 T cell receptor beta chains share one sample of origin, sequenced in a study of CD8+ T cells in alopecia areata. Isolated RNA was reverse transcribed into cDNA used as the sequencing template. TCRdb keeps only in-frame clones here, not all; method: immunoSEQ multiplex PCR. Sampling found about 110,000 clones, none seen once. Sequencing was carried out using lesional skin. The receptors were gathered from a C3H/HeJ mouse with alopecia areata. For the strain, the MHC haplotype given is H2-k.

In regard to this clone: Germline and genes here are mouse. The read terminates 4 residues ahead of where the CDR3 ends, so the germline J gene completes it. This chain joins TRBV19 and TRBJ2-5; D is perhaps TRBD2 (6 bases). V lost 5 bases and J 0 bases, leaving 16 bases between the germline ends. CDR3 length: 16 amino acids. Germline V lookup: CDR1 FNHDT, CDR2 SITEND (reference sequence). The sequenced CDR3 bases are TGTGCCAGCAGCATATCCTCTTGGGGGAACCAAGAC. Its translation is CASSISSWGNQD. The full-length CDR3 reads as CASSISSWGNQDTQYF.

In its sample, this clone was seen a few times. The protein here is the DNA translation, as the TCRdb protein differs from it at residue 14. The genes are named according to mouse. From the germline J gene comes the end of the CDR3, since the read stops 3 residues before it. V usage is TRBV19 and J usage is TRBJ1-3; 7 bases align to TRBD1. In germline, CDR1 is FNHDT, CDR2 SITEND (reference sequence). J lost 0 bases, V lost 1 base, and 7 bases had no gene match. This CDR3 contains 17 residues. The sequenced part of the CDR3 DNA is TGTGCCAGCAGTATAACTCGGGACAGTCATTCTGGAAATACG. Protein: CASSITRDSHSGNT. The whole CDR3 region reads CASSITRDSHSGNTLYF.

In regard to this clone: Gene names refer to mouse genes. The sequence runs out 4 residues before the end of the CDR3; the remainder is reconstructed from the germline J gene. The gene calls are TRBV13-2 and TRBJ2-2; TRBD2 matches 13 bases. V dropped 1 base and J dropped 3; count of bases not matched to a gene: 3. Per the germline V gene, CDR1 is NNHNN and CDR2 is SYGAGS (reference sequence). The CDR3 loop spans 17 amino acids. CDR3 sequence reads: CASGDPDWGGHTGQLYF. CDR3 bases read: TGTGCCAGCGGTGATCCGGACTGGGGGGGCCACACCGGG.

Worth noting for this clone: The genes are named according to mouse. The read comes to an end 4 residues before the CDR3 does, leaving the germline J gene to fill in the end. The chain has TRBV1 and TRBJ2-4, with TRBD2 identical over 8 bases. CDR1 is NSQYPW, CDR2 LRSPGD, per germline (reference sequence). Losses at the gene ends were 0 bases for V and 2 bases for J; bases not matched to a gene: 7. This CDR3 contains 17 residues. The covered CDR3 bases are TGCACCTGCAGTGCAGATTGGAGGGGGGGCCTTCAAAAC. The encoded protein is CTCSADWRGGLQN. The whole CDR3 protein is CTCSADWRGGLQNTLYF.

As to this clone: Here the gene names and germline are mouse. The DNA ends 4 residues before the CDR3 does, and the rest of the CDR3 is filled in from the germline J gene. The chain recombines TRBV19 with TRBJ2-3; TRBD2 matches at 8 bases. V lost 2 bases to trimming and J lost 4 bases; unmatched junction nucleotides: 3. CDR1 and CDR2 (germline): FNHDT, SITEND (reference sequence). CDR3 length equals 14 residues. The CDR3 DNA, read in part, is TGTGCCAGCAGTATCCACTGGGGGACAGAA. This translates into CASSIHWGTE. The CDR3, in full, reads CASSIHWGTETLYF.

This clone appeared a few times. Germline and genes: mouse. Read data end 4 residues before the CDR3 end; the end is taken from the germline J gene. The rearrangement uses TRBV19 and TRBJ1-1, with unresolved D. V dropped 7 bases and J dropped 1 base, with 11 bases sitting between them. This CDR3 has 13 amino acids. Per germline, CDR1 FNHDT and CDR2 SITEND (reference sequence). The part of the CDR3 DNA that was read is TGTGCCAGCGCCCCCAGCCTAAACACA. Translating it yields CASAPSLNT. The entire CDR3 protein is CASAPSLNTEVFF.

This clone came up many times. Gene names follow the mouse nomenclature. With the read ending 4 residues before the CDR3 end, the germline J gene is used to fill in that end. The V gene is TRBV13-3, the J gene TRBJ2-1; D is perhaps TRBD1 or TRBD2 (9 bases each). Germline V gene sequence: CDR1 NNHDY, CDR2 SYVADS. CDR3 length equals 17 residues. V lost 3 bases, J lost 6 bases, and 22 bases lay in between. CDR3 amino acids: CASSAGTGLGGFAEQFF. CDR3 DNA (partial): TGTGCCAGCAGTGCGGGGACAGGGCTGGGGGGGTTTGCT.

This clone was seen a few times. Genes here carry mouse names. The CDR3 end is not reached by the read, which stops 4 residues before it; the germline J gene fills it in. The V and J genes are TRBV14 and TRBJ1-2; 7 positions match TRBD1. Germline lookup yields CDR1 SGHDT and CDR2 FRDEAV. This CDR3 has 11 amino acids. The CDR3 loop is CASSPGGDYTF. CDR3 DNA (partial): TGTGCCAGCAGCCCAGGGGGC.

Concerning this clone itself: Mouse gene names apply. The CDR3 goes on 4 residues after the read ends, and that part is filled in from the germline J gene. The genes are TRBV13-1 and TRBJ1-4; D is perhaps TRBD1 (6 bases). Trimming cost V 3 bases and J 5 bases, with 8 bases left between them. Germline V CDR1 and CDR2: NSHNY, SYGAGN. The CDR3 runs to 13 residues. The covered CDR3 bases are TGTGCCAGCAGTGGGGGACAAAACGAA. It translates to CASSGGQNE. The whole CDR3 reads CASSGGQNERLFF.

On this clone itself: The germline and genes are mouse ones. Sequencing ends 4 residues short of the CDR3 end; the germline J gene provides the rest. The chain combines TRBV13-1 with TRBJ1-2; D not resolved. Between the trimmed V and J ends, which lost 6 bases and 0 bases, there was a span of 9 bases. Germline assignment: CDR1 NSHNY and CDR2 SYGAGN. The CDR3 contains 13 residues. CDR3 region: CASIASTNSDYTF. Incomplete CDR3 DNA: TGTGCCAGCATTGCCAGCACAAACTCC.

This clone turned up a few times. The gene names given are mouse names. The read terminates 4 residues before the CDR3 end, so the remaining end is supplied by the germline J gene. V usage is TRBV1 and J usage is TRBJ2-3; 9 bases agree with TRBD1. This CDR3 has 17 amino acids. The junction had 7 bases not matched to a gene; V was cut back by 0 bases and J by 3 bases. Germline values: CDR1 NSQYPW, CDR2 LRSPGD (reference sequence). CDR3 loop: CTCSADFGGQGAETLYF. Partial CDR3 DNA: TGCACCTGCAGTGCAGATTTTGGGGGACAGGGAGCAGAA. Complete variable domain (other parts from reference TRBV1 and TRBJ2-3): VTLLEQNPRWRLVPRGQAVNLRCILKNSQYPWMSWYQQDLQKQLQWLFTLRSPGDKEVKSLPGADYLATRVTDTELRLQVANMSQGRTLYCTCSADFGGQGAETLYFGSGTRLTVL.

Of note for this clone: The gene names here belong to mouse. Sequencing ends 4 residues short of the CDR3 end; the germline J gene provides the rest. J is TRBJ1-2 and V is TRBV19, with D possibly matching TRBD1 (6 bases). The CDR3 extends over 14 amino acids. Germline-derived CDR1 and CDR2 are FNHDT and SITEND (reference sequence). CDR3 DNA (partial): TGTGCCAGCAGTATTTCTGGGGGGGCGCCC. Protein: CASSISGGAP. The CDR3 reads in full as CASSISGGAPDYTF.

Many counts were recorded for this clone. The genes are named according to mouse. The read stops 4 residues short of the end of the CDR3; the missing end is completed from the germline J gene. The rearrangement links TRBV13-3 to TRBJ2-3, with 7 bases identical to TRBD2. The CDR3 contains 14 residues. V shed 7 bases, J shed 0 bases, and the junction held 5 bases outside the gene matches. In germline, CDR1 is NNHDY, CDR2 SYVADS. The sequenced CDR3 bases are TGTGCCAGCGGCTGGGGGTCTAGTGCAGAA. Translation: CASGWGSSAE. The full-length CDR3 reads as CASGWGSSAETLYF.

This clone was counted between two and nine times. The database protein in TCRdb disagrees with the DNA translation at residue 15; the sequence shown here was translated from the DNA. Germline and genes: mouse. The read falls 3 residues short of the CDR3 end, and the missing part is taken from the germline J gene. The chain links TRBV1 to TRBJ1-3; TRBD1 matches 10 bases. V gave up 0 bases and J gave up 0 bases; unmatched junction bases: 5. This CDR3 has 18 residues. From germline, CDR1 is NSQYPW and CDR2 LRSPGD (reference sequence). Partial CDR3 DNA: TGCACCTGCAGTGCAGATTGGGACAGGGGAGATTCTGGAAATACG. Its translation: CTCSADWDRGDSGNT. The CDR3 in its entirety is CTCSADWDRGDSGNTLYF.